This T cell receptor beta chain stems from a study of T cells in women clearing cervical HPV infection. Study details: Case blood was drawn a median about 150 days after lesion detection.

Findings and limits, study-wide: T-cell numbers per sample were unknown and may explain richness differences. CIN3+ cases had significantly higher TCR repertoire richness than controls, but evenness did not differ.

Regarding this clone: Antigen unknown. The read terminates 3 residues before the CDR3 end, so the remaining end is supplied by the germline J gene.

Using immunoSEQ multiplex PCR, the repertoire was profiled, and TCRdb retains in-frame clones only, with some absent. The repertoire table contains about 39,000 clones. This CDR3 has 15 residues. Per the germline V gene, CDR1 is LNHDA and CDR2 is SQIVND (reference sequence). V lost 7 bases and J lost 0, with 13 bases in between. V gene TRBV19 combines with J gene TRBJ2-1; maybe TRBD1 (6 bases). The sequenced material came from blood buffy coat. This clonotype was sampled from a woman between 18 and 70 years old with a cervical HPV16 infection that either progressed to CIN3+ or cleared (not recorded which). The sequenced part of the CDR3 DNA is TGTGCCAGTACTCCCGACAGGAGCTCCTACAATGAG. Protein: CASTPDRSSYNE. The complete CDR3 protein is CASTPDRSSYNEQFF.